Shown below are 17 T cell receptor beta chains from a single sample sequenced in a study of blood T cell repertoires in COVID-19. Sequenced by immunoSEQ multiplex PCR; TCRdb stores in-frame clones only, minus some. The repertoire has 100,000 to 120,000 clones, about four fifths of them found once; the top ten carry just over 15%. Sequenced input: peripheral blood. These receptors all stem from an elderly woman with acute or convalescent COVID-19.

In nucleotides, the CDR3 is TGTGCCAGCAGTTCCGGGACAGTGATCACTGAAGCTTTCTTT. It translates to CASSSGTVITEAFF. The chain couples TRBV28 to TRBJ1-1; 7 bases are a match to TRBD1. CDR3 length: 14 residues. The V and J ends lost 4 bases and 4 bases, in that order; junction bases with no gene match: 6. From germline, CDR1 is MDHEN and CDR2 SYDVKM.

This chain joins TRBV27 and TRBJ2-2, with 11 bases aligning to TRBD2. V was pared by 4 bases and J by 4 bases, with 14 bases of the junction left unmatched. This CDR3 has 19 residues. Germline V gene data show CDR1 as MNHEY and CDR2 as SMNVEV (reference sequence). The CDR3 reads CASSSYRGVAGGATGELFF. CDR3 DNA: TGTGCCAGCAGTTCCTACCGGGGGGTAGCGGGAGGGGCCACCGGGGAGCTGTTTTTT.

This clone has just a few counts. The chain joins TRBV11-2 to TRBJ2-1, with TRBD2 as a possible D gene (5 bases). Trimming cost V 0 bases and J 5 bases, with 11 bases left between them. The CDR3 length is 15 residues. The germline V gene has CDR1 SGHAT and CDR2 FQNNGV. The DNA of the CDR3 is TGTGCCAGCAGCTTAGAAGTAGCGATCAACAATGAGCAGTTCTTC. Its protein is CASSLEVAINNEQFF.

The gene calls are TRBV10-3 and TRBJ1-2; 7 nucleotides line up with TRBD1. Germline lookup yields CDR1 ENHRY and CDR2 SYGVKD. The CDR3 runs to 15 residues. The V gene end was trimmed by 10 bases and the J gene end by 0 bases; junction bases not matched to a gene: 11. CDR3 DNA: TGTGCCAGCACCGGGACAGAGATTTCTAACTATGGCTACACCTTC. The encoded protein is CASTGTEISNYGYTF.

The chain has TRBV19 and TRBJ2-3; 13 nucleotides align to TRBD2. J was trimmed by 2 bases and V by 0 bases; bases with no gene match: 2. The CDR3 spans 17 residues. Germline CDR1 and CDR2: LNHDA and SQIVND (reference sequence). CDR3 loop: CASSIDGLAGVTDTQYF. CDR3 bases: TGTGCCAGTAGTATAGATGGACTAGCGGGAGTCACAGATACGCAGTATTTT. The entire variable domain, with the rest obtained from reference TRBV19 and TRBJ2-3, is as follows: DGGITQSPKYLFRKEGQNVTLSCEQNLNHDAMYWYRQDPGQGLRLIYYSQIVNDFQKGDIAEGYSVSREKKESFPLTVTSAQKNPTAFYLCASSIDGLAGVTDTQYFGPGTRLTVL.

Comment on this clone: Other DNA sequences in this specimen translate into the identical CDR3. This sequence joins TRBV7-9 and TRBJ1-1, with 7 bases aligning to TRBD1. J was trimmed by 1 base and V by 2 bases; bases with no gene match: 1. Germline-derived CDR1 and CDR2 are SEHNR and FQNEAQ (reference sequence). The CDR3 consists of 14 residues. The CDR3 DNA reads TGTGCCAGCAGCTTACAGGGGGGGAACACTGAAGCTTTCTTT. The encoded protein is CASSLQGGNTEAFF.

Only a few counts were recorded for this clone. The V gene is TRBV7-8, the J gene TRBJ1-5; 7 bases are shared with TRBD1. Unmatched junction bases numbered 4, after V lost 5 bases and J lost 6 bases. The CDR3 totals 13 residues. Germline loops: CDR1 SGHVS, CDR2 FQNEAQ. This CDR3 is CASSTGVGQPQHF. CDR3 DNA: TGTGCCAGCAGCACAGGGGTCGGTCAGCCCCAGCATTTT.

The chain couples TRBV6-5 to TRBJ2-2; 9 bases match TRBD2. J was trimmed by 3 bases and V by 0 bases; bases with no gene match: 2. The CDR3 spans 16 residues. Germline V gene sequence: CDR1 MNHEY, CDR2 SVGAGI. In nucleotides, the CDR3 is TGTGCCAGCAGTTACTCGACTAGCGGCTACACCGGGGAGCTGTTTTTT. Translating gives CASSYSTSGYTGELFF.

V usage is TRBV4-2 and J usage is TRBJ2-2; 7 bases line up with TRBD2. Germline CDR1 LGHNA, CDR2 YNFKEQ. V was pared by 7 bases and J by 1 base, with 0 bases of the junction left unmatched. This CDR3 contains 13 residues. The CDR3 DNA is TGTGCCAGCACGGGGGGGAACACCGGGGAGCTGTTTTTT. This encodes CASTGGNTGELFF.

This chain joins TRBV7-9 and TRBJ1-2; no reliable D call. The V gene's germline CDR1 is SEHNR and CDR2 FQNEAQ (reference sequence). The V gene lost 1 base and the J gene lost 0 bases, with 6 bases spanning the gap. The CDR3 totals 14 residues. DNA for the CDR3: TGTGCCAGCAGCTTAGGCGAGGCTAACTATGGCTACACCTTC. This encodes CASSLGEANYGYTF.

V is TRBV19 and J is TRBJ1-6; 10 bases fit TRBD1. The CDR3 has 14 residues. Trimming took 6 bases from V and 8 from J; bases not matched to a gene: 4. Germline V gene data show CDR1 as LNHDA and CDR2 as SQIVND (reference sequence). This chain's CDR3 is CASRTGGSDSPLHF. The CDR3 nucleotides read TGTGCCAGTAGGACAGGGGGCAGCGATTCACCCCTCCACTTT.

V usage is TRBV10-3 and J usage is TRBJ1-5; 7 bases fit TRBD1. CDR1 is ENHRY, CDR2 SYGVKD, per germline. The CDR3 sequence is 16 residues long. The junction had 8 bases not matched to a gene; V was cut back by 0 bases and J by 6 bases. CDR3 region: CAISESTGRGIQPQHF. The CDR3 nucleotides read TGTGCCATCAGTGAGTCGACAGGGCGGGGAATTCAGCCCCAGCATTTT.

The chain employs TRBV2 and TRBJ1-1; 8 nucleotides align to TRBD1. CDR3 length equals 14 residues. V was pared by 7 bases and J by 4 bases, with 8 bases of the junction left unmatched. Germline V gene lookup returns CDR1 SNHLY and CDR2 FYNNEI. The CDR3: CASNLRGQGTEAFF. Written as DNA, the CDR3 is TGTGCCAGCAACCTCAGGGGGCAAGGCACTGAAGCTTTCTTT.

The chain couples TRBV23-1 to TRBJ1-2; no clear D gene. TRBV23-1 is labeled an ORF, and its function is uncertain. Trimming shortened V by 2 bases and J by 7 bases, and 5 bases separated the two germline ends. This CDR3 is 11 amino acids long. The CDR3 is CASSQRGGYTF. CDR3 nucleotides: TGCGCCAGCAGTCAACGGGGTGGCTACACCTTC.

The chain uses TRBV10-2 and TRBJ2-1; D perhaps matches TRBD1 (5 bases). Germline assignment: CDR1 WSHSY and CDR2 SAAADI. Between the trimmed V and J ends, which lost 0 bases and 9 bases, there was a span of 12 bases. This CDR3 comprises 14 residues. Here the CDR3 DNA reads TGCGCCAGCAGTGAGTCGACCAGGGAAGGTGAGCAGTTCTTC. Translation: CASSESTREGEQFF.

This clone has a handful of counts. V gene TRBV24-1 combines with J gene TRBJ1-5, with TRBD1 identical over 8 bases. Trimming at V came to 5 bases and at J to 5 bases, leaving 4 bases not matched to a gene. This CDR3 region has 14 residues. Germline CDR1 KGHDR, CDR2 SFDVKD. CDR3 coding DNA: TGTGCCACCAGTGCCGGGACAGGCGATCAGCCCCAGCATTTT. Amino acids: CATSAGTGDQPQHF.

The chain carries TRBV6-5 and TRBJ1-6; D remains ambiguous. The CDR3 runs 14 residues. Trimming shortened V by 7 bases and J by 0 bases, and 7 bases separated the two germline ends. CDR1 is MNHEY and CDR2 is SVGAGI in the germline V gene. The chain's CDR3 is CASKESSYNSPLHF. In DNA, the CDR3 is TGTGCCAGCAAGGAGAGCTCCTATAATTCACCCCTCCACTTT.